The rows below give T cell receptor beta chains drawn from one sample of a study of preoperative IRX-2 immunotherapy in early breast cancer. Data came from immunoSEQ multiplex PCR; TCRdb stores just in-frame clones and leaves some out. The data hold some 99,000 clones, with about nine tenths observed a single time. The sample in question was tumor tissue, obtained after IRX-2 immunotherapy. The receptors come from a human donor with breast cancer. CDR3s include the opening cysteine and the closing phenylalanine or tryptophan. A D gene is named only where the DNA matches it firmly. Expanded clones get a size class; other rows say once, few or many, or leave the size out.

length	J	V	size	D	DNA	CDR3
16	TRBJ1-3	TRBV19	NA	NA	TGTGCCAGTAGTGCTCAGGGAGCCTACTCTGGAAACACCATATATTTT	CASSAQGAYSGNTIYF
13	TRBJ1-1	TRBV28	NA	NA	TGTGCCAGCCCCAACCCGGGCAACACTGAAGCTTTCTTT	CASPNPGNTEAFF
13	TRBJ1-6	TRBV19	NA	NA	TGTGCCAGCTCGTTGAGACAGCCCTCACCCCTCCACTTT	CASSLRQPSPLHF
17	TRBJ2-1	TRBV1	once	NA	TGCGCCAGCAGCCAAGATTTACGGACAAGCCGGGACAATGAGCAGTTCTTC	CASSQDLRTSRDNEQFF
14	TRBJ2-1	TRBV28	NA	NA	TGTGCCAGCAGTTTAAAGTACCTCTTCAATGAGCAGTTCTTC	CASSLKYLFNEQFF
12	TRBJ1-2	TRBV30	once	NA	TGTGCCTGGAGTTCTCTCAACTATGGCTACACCTTC	CAWSSLNYGYTF
15	TRBJ1-3	TRBV11-3	NA	TRBD1	TGTGCCAGCAGTTCCTTCAGGGGGTCCGGAAACACCATATATTTT	CASSSFRGSGNTIYF
15	TRBJ2-1	TRBV2	NA	TRBD2	TGTGCCAGCCGATCGCGGGGGGGCAGCCACAATGAGCAGTTCTTC	CASRSRGGSHNEQFF
14	TRBJ1-1	TRBV12-5	NA	NA	TGTGCTAGTGGTTTGAGGGAAGGGAACACTGAAGCTTTCTTT	CASGLREGNTEAFF
14	TRBJ1-2	TRBV28	NA	NA	TGTGCCACCCTACGGGGGGGGTCTAACTATGGCTACACCTTC	CATLRGGSNYGYTF
17	TRBJ2-2	TRBV7-5	NA	NA	TGTGCCAGCAGCTTAGAGTCAAGGGGTCCGAACACCGGGGAGCTGTTTTTT	CASSLESRGPNTGELFF
14	TRBJ1-1	TRBV5-1	NA	NA	TGCGCCAGCAGCTTGGGTGTGACAGGAACTGAAGCTTTCTTT	CASSLGVTGTEAFF
13	TRBJ2-1	TRBV29-1	NA	NA	TGCAGCGTTGAATCCTGGAACTACAATGAGCAGTTCTTC	CSVESWNYNEQFF
16	TRBJ1-2	TRBV5-1	NA	TRBD1	TGCGCCAGCAGCACGGGACAGCAACTAACTAACTATGGCTACACCTTC	CASSTGQQLTNYGYTF
16	TRBJ1-4	TRBV7-1	NA	NA	TGTGCCAGCAGCACAGGATACGTCTCCACGAATGAAAAACTGTTTTTT	CASSTGYVSTNEKLFF
12	TRBJ1-4	TRBV6-8	NA	NA	TGTGCCAGCAGGGGGACGGGCGAAAAACTGTTTTTT	CASRGTGEKLFF
14	TRBJ1-3	TRBV11-3	NA	NA	TGTGCCAGCAGCTTTTACGGATTTGGAAACACCATATATTTT	CASSFYGFGNTIYF
16	TRBJ1-3	TRBV7-7	NA	NA	TGTGCCAGCAGCTTGGTGCGGGGGGTCTCTGGAAACACCATATATTTT	CASSLVRGVSGNTIYF
16	TRBJ2-1	TRBV5-1	NA	NA	TGCGCCAGCAGCTTGGTGCAGGGTGGGGTGTACAATGAGCAGTTCTTC	CASSLVQGGVYNEQFF
14	TRBJ2-5	TRBV29-1	NA	NA	TGCAGCGTTGAACCGGGGATAAGGAAAGAGACCCAGTACTTC	CSVEPGIRKETQYF
16	TRBJ2-1	TRBV6-8	once	TRBD2	TGTGCCAGCAGCCAATATAGCGGGAGGTCCTACAATGAGCAGTTCTTC	CASSQYSGRSYNEQFF
15	TRBJ2-1	TRBV11-3	NA	TRBD2	TGTGCCAGCACGCCTCCCCTACTAGCGGGAGCCGAGCAGTTCTTC	CASTPPLLAGAEQFF
15	TRBJ2-2	TRBV5-1	NA	NA	TGCGCCAGCAGCTTGAATCCAGGGTCCACCGGGGAGCTGTTTTTT	CASSLNPGSTGELFF
13	TRBJ2-1	TRBV19	NA	TRBD1	TGTGCCAGTGGGGGACAGGGGGTGGGTGAGCAGTTCTTC	CASGGQGVGEQFF
13	TRBJ2-7	TRBV6-8	NA	NA	TGTGCCAGCAGTTTCCAGATGGACTACGAGCAGTACTTC	CASSFQMDYEQYF
13	TRBJ1-6	TRBV6-8	NA	TRBD1	TGTGCCAGCTCTAGGCAGGGGGGATCACCCCTCCACTTT	CASSRQGGSPLHF